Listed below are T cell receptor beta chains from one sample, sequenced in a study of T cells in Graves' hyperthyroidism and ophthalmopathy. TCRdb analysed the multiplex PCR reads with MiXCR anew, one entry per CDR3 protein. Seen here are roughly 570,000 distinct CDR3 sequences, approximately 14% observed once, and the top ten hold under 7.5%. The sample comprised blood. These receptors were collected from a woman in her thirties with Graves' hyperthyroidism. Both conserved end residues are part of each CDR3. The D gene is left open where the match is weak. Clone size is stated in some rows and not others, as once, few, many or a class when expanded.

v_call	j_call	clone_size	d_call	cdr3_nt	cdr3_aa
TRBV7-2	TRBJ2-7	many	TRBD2	TGTGCCAGCAGCTTAGTGACTAGCGGGAGGAACTACGAGCAGTACTTC	CASSLVTSGRNYEQYF
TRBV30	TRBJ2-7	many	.	TGTGCCTGGAGTGAAGGCACTGCCTACGAGCAGTACTTC	CAWSEGTAYEQYF
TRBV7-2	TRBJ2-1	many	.	TGTGCCAGCAGGCCTAGCGATAGCTCCTACAATGAGCAGTTCTTC	CASRPSDSSYNEQFF
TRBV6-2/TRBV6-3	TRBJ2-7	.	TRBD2	TGTGCCAGCAGACTCGGGGGGAGCTCCTACGAGCAGTACTTC	CASRLGGSSYEQYF
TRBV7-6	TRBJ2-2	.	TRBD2	TGTGCCAGCAGCACTAGCGCCCCGAACACCGGGGAGCTGTTTTTT	CASSTSAPNTGELFF
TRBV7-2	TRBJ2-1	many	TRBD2	TGTGCCAGCCAACTAGCGGGAAACAATGAGCAGTTCTTC	CASQLAGNNEQFF
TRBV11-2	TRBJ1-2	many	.	TGTGCCAGCAGCGCAGAGCGGGCGGACTATGGCTACACCTTC	CASSAERADYGYTF
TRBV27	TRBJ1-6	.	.	TGTGCCAGCACCACAGGGAGGAATTTACCCCTCCACTTT	CASTTGRNLPLHF
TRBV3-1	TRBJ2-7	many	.	TGTGCCAGCAGCCAAGACGAAACGGGGGAGAACGAGCAGTACTTC	CASSQDETGENEQYF
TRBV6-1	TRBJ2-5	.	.	TGTGCCAGCCACACGAGTAAGACCCAGTACTTC	CASHTSKTQYF
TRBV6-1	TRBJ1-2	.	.	TGTGCCAGCAGTGAATTAGGCCCAGTCGGAACTAACTATGGCTACACCTTC	CASSELGPVGTNYGYTF
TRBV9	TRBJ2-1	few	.	TGTGCCAGCAGCGTAGCAAGGAGCGCATACAATGAGCAGTTCTTC	CASSVARSAYNEQFF
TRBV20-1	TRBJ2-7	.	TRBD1	TGCAGTGCTAGACACCGGGACAGGGGTTTCGACGAGCAGTACTTC	CSARHRDRGFDEQYF
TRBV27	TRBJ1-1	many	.	TGTGCCAGCAGTGACACACAGGGTATGAACACTGAAGCTTTCTTT	CASSDTQGMNTEAFF
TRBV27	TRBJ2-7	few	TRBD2	TGTGCCAGCAGCGAGACTAGCGGGAGGGTCTACGAGCAGTACTTC	CASSETSGRVYEQYF
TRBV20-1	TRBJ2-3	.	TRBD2	TGCAGTGCCAAAAGGACTAGCGGACCCACAGATACGCAGTATTTT	CSAKRTSGPTDTQYF
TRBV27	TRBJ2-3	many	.	TGTGCCAGCCATTCTAGCGACACAGATACGCAGTATTTT	CASHSSDTDTQYF
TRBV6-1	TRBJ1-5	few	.	TGTGCCAGCGGAACGGGGTTGAATCAGCCCCAGCATTTT	CASGTGLNQPQHF
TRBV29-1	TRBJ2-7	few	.	TGCAGCGTTGCCCTCGACAGTTCCTACGAGCAGTACTTC	CSVALDSSYEQYF
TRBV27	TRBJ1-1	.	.	TGTGCCAGCAGTTCCTACAGGAGTGAAGCTTTCTTT	CASSSYRSEAFF
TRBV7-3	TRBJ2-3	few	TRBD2	TGTGCCAGCAGCTTAGGGGTAGCGGGAGGGTTTGATACGCAGTATTTT	CASSLGVAGGFDTQYF
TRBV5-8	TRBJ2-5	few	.	TGTGCCAGCAGCTTGGAGCCAGGGTGGGGGGAGACCCAGTACTTC	CASSLEPGWGETQYF
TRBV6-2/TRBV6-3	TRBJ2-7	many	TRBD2	TGTGCCAGCAGTAACCACCGACTAGCGAACTACGAGCAGTACTTC	CASSNHRLANYEQYF
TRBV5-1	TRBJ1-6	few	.	TGCGCCAGCAGCCCGGGACGGTTTAATTCACCCCTCCACTTT	CASSPGRFNSPLHF
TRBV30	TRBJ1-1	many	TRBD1	TGTGCCTGGAGTAAGGGCGGACAGGGGAACACTGAAGCTTTCTTT	CAWSKGGQGNTEAFF
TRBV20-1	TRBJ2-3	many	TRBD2	TGCAGTGCTACCGGGACTAGCGGGACGATAGATACGCAGTATTTT	CSATGTSGTIDTQYF
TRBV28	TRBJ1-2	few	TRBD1	TGTGCCAGTGGACAGGGGGCTGTTGGCTACACCTTC	CASGQGAVGYTF
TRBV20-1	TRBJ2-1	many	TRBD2	TGCAGTGCTAGAGATCCCACTAGCGGGTCCTACAATGAGCAGTTCTTC	CSARDPTSGSYNEQFF
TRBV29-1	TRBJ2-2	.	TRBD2	TGCAGCGGCGGGGGTAGCGGGGTTAGCGGGGAGCTGTTTTTT	CSGGGSGVSGELFF
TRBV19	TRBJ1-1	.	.	TGTGCCAGTACCACCCCCCTCAGCGCTGAAGCTTTCTTT	CASTTPLSAEAFF
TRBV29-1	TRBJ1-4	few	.	TGCAGCGTTTCAGGGCTGGGGAAGGAAAAACTGTTTTTT	CSVSGLGKEKLFF
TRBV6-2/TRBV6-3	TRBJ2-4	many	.	TGTGCCAGCAGTGGAGTAACCAAAAACATTCAGTACTTC	CASSGVTKNIQYF
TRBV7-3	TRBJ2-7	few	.	TGTGCCAGCAGCACGTCTAGCGAACCCTACGAGCAGTACTTC	CASSTSSEPYEQYF
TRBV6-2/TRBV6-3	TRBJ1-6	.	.	TGTGCCAGCAGTCTGAATCGGGGGGGGGGAGTCGGTTCACCCCTCCACTTT	CASSLNRGGGVGSPLHF
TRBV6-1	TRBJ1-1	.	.	TGTGCCGCCAGGGTTCGTCATCCCATGAACACTGAAGCTTTCTTT	CAARVRHPMNTEAFF
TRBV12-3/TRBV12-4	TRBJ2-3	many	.	TGTGCCAGCAGTACCACTAGGAGCCCCGACCATACGCAGTATTTT	CASSTTRSPDHTQYF
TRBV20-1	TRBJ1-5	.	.	TGCAGTGCTAGCGACAGCTATAGCAATCAGCCCCAGCATTTT	CSASDSYSNQPQHF
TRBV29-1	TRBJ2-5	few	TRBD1	TGCAGCGTGCACACAGGGGCAGAGACCCAGTACTTC	CSVHTGAETQYF
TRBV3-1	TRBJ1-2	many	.	TGTGCCAGCAGCCCCGACGGGGCCTATGGCTACACCTTC	CASSPDGAYGYTF
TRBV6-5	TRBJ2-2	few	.	TGTGCCAGCAGTTACCGACAGGATACCGGGGAGCTGTTTTTT	CASSYRQDTGELFF
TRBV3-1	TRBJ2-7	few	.	TGTGCCAGCAGCCAAATCCCCGGGCGCCCCTCGAAGACGGCGAGCTACGAGCAGTACTTC	CASSQIPGRPSKTASYEQYF
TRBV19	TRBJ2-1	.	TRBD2	TGTGCCAGTAGATCTCCGGGACTAGCGGGACAAAATGAGCAGTTCTTC	CASRSPGLAGQNEQFF
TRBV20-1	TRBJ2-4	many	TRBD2	TGCAGTGCTAGTGATGGCGGGAGGGCCAAAAACATTCAGTACTTC	CSASDGGRAKNIQYF
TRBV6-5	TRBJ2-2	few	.	TGTGCCAGCAGTTACTCGCCAGTGAACACCGGGGAGCTGTTTTTT	CASSYSPVNTGELFF
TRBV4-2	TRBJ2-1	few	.	TGTGCCAGCAGCCAAGAGCACTACCAGAGCTCCTACAATGAGCAGTTCTTC	CASSQEHYQSSYNEQFF
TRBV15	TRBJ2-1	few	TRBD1	TGTGCCACCAGCAGAGCGGGCTCTGGACAGGGGGCTATATATGAGCAGTTCTTC	CATSRAGSGQGAIYEQFF
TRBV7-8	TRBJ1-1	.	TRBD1	TGTGCCAGCAGCTTAGCCCTAGGACAGGCGAACACTGAAGCTTTCTTT	CASSLALGQANTEAFF
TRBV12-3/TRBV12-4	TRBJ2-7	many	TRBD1	TGTGCCAGCAGCTTAGACAGGGGGCTAATCCACGAGCAGTACTTC	CASSLDRGLIHEQYF
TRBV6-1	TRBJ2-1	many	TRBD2	TGTGCCAGCAGTTACGGGACTAGCGGGAGGAATGAGCAGTTCTTC	CASSYGTSGRNEQFF
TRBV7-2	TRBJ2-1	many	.	TGTGCCAGCAGCTACGCGACACGAGCCTACAATGAGCAGTTCTTC	CASSYATRAYNEQFF
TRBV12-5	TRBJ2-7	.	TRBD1	TGTGCTAGTGGTTTGGGATCCTCCGGGACAGGCACTTACGAGCAGTACTTC	CASGLGSSGTGTYEQYF
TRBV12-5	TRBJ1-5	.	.	TGTGCTAGTGGTTTGGTTTTCTCTTTCGGTCTGCAGCCCCAGCATTTT	CASGLVFSFGLQPQHF
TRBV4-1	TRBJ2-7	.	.	TGCGCCAGCAGCCCAAGAACAACGGCAAGCTCCTACGAGCAGTACTTC	CASSPRTTASSYEQYF
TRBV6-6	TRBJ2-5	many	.	TGTGCCAGCAGTTACTCGGTCCAAAGAGGGACCCAGTACTTC	CASSYSVQRGTQYF
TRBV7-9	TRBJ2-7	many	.	TGTGCCAGCGGGCTTAATGCCTACGAGCAGTACTTC	CASGLNAYEQYF